The 12 T cell receptor beta chains in this list originate from one sample, sequenced in a study of blood T cell repertoires in COVID-19. Generated by immunoSEQ multiplex PCR, the TCRdb table keeps only in-frame clones and is missing some. The profile covers 120,000 to 150,000 clones, with 84% appearing a single time and almost 9% taken by the ten largest. The sequenced sample was peripheral blood. Every receptor here comes from a man aged 25 to 40 with COVID-19, enrolled during active disease.

The chain is built from TRBV15 and TRBJ2-7; TRBD2 agrees at 8 bases. Unmatched junction bases numbered 7, after V lost 0 bases and J lost 3 bases. Germline lookup yields CDR1 LNHNV and CDR2 YYDKDF (reference sequence). The CDR3 totals 16 residues. The CDR3, as DNA: TGTGCCACCAGCAGAGATCTGGTAGCGGGAAGCTACGAGCAGTACTTC. This gives the protein CATSRDLVAGSYEQYF.

This rearrangement joins TRBV18 to TRBJ2-2; D ambiguous. This CDR3 has 15 amino acids. The V end lost 3 bases, the J end lost 2 bases, and 10 bases lay between the germline ends. Germline V gene sequence: CDR1 KGHSH, CDR2 LQKENI. CDR3 loop: CASSPAPGNTGELFF. CDR3 nucleotides: TGTGCCAGCTCACCCGCCCCGGGTAACACCGGGGAGCTGTTTTTT.

This rearrangement joins TRBV18 to TRBJ2-7, with 10 positions matching TRBD1. The CDR3 has 16 amino acids. Germline V gives CDR1 KGHSH, CDR2 LQKENI. The trim removed 2 bases at V and 3 bases at J, leaving 7 bases unmatched. CDR3 sequence reads: CASSPILGTGDYEQYF. Written as DNA, the CDR3 is TGTGCCAGCTCACCAATATTAGGGACAGGGGACTACGAGCAGTACTTC. Supplemented by reference TRBV18 and TRBJ2-7, the full variable domain reads NAGVMQNPRHLVRRRGQEARLRCSPMKGHSHVYWYRQLPEEGLKFMVYLQKENIIDESGMPKERFSAEFPKEGPSILRIQQVVRGDSAAYFCASSPILGTGDYEQYFGPGTRLTVT.

The genes are TRBV7-2 and TRBJ2-5; 13 bases are shared with TRBD2. Germline CDR1 is SGHTA and CDR2 is FQGNSA. The CDR3 spans 16 residues. The V and J ends lost 5 bases and 2 bases, in that order; junction bases with no gene match: 5. In DNA form, the CDR3 reads TGTGCCAGCAGCCCGGGACTAGCGGGACCGCAAGAGACCCAGTACTTC. Protein product: CASSPGLAGPQETQYF.

This clone was observed a single time. Here the CDR3 reads CASSISAGGTAQPQHF. In DNA, the CDR3 is TGTGCCAGTAGTATATCTGCAGGGGGCACGGCCCAGCCCCAGCATTTT. The chain joins TRBV19 to TRBJ1-5; the match to TRBD1 covers 8 bases. CDR3 length: 16 amino acids. Germline CDR1 is LNHDA and CDR2 is SQIVND (reference sequence). With 2 bases clipped from V and 7 bases from J, the junction kept 10 bases outside the gene matches. Supplemented by reference TRBV19 and TRBJ1-5, the full variable domain reads DGGITQSPKYLFRKEGQNVTLSCEQNLNHDAMYWYRQDPGQGLRLIYYSQIVNDFQKGDIAEGYSVSREKKESFPLTVTSAQKNPTAFYLCASSISAGGTAQPQHFGDGTRLSIL.

The chain's CDR3 is CASSVGGQGGSEKLFF. DNA of the CDR3: TGTGCCAGCAGCGTTGGGGGCCAGGGGGGAAGTGAAAAACTGTTTTTT. The chain combines TRBV9 with TRBJ1-4; 7 nucleotides align to TRBD1. The CDR3 has 16 residues. V lost 2 bases, J lost 7 bases, and 11 bases stayed unmatched. Germline V CDR1 and CDR2: SGDLS, YYNGEE.

This sequence joins TRBV11-2 and TRBJ2-7, with TRBD1 matching over 9 bases. The ends lost 5 bases at V and 2 bases at J; junction bases unmatched: 7. CDR3 length: 15 residues. CDR1 SGHAT and CDR2 FQNNGV come from the germline V gene. CDR3 in DNA: TGTGCCAGCAGCACTCACAGGGGGCCTGCCTACGAGCAGTACTTC. This gives the protein CASSTHRGPAYEQYF.

Only one count was recorded for this clone. The V call is TRBV12-3 or TRBV12-4, the J call TRBJ1-1; 8 bases align to TRBD1. This CDR3 has 13 residues. Losses at the gene ends were 6 bases for V and 7 bases for J; bases not matched to a gene: 7. The CDR3 spells CASRAGGNGEAFF. The CDR3 DNA reads as TGTGCCAGCAGGGCAGGGGGCAATGGTGAAGCTTTCTTT.

The chain recombines TRBV7-2 with TRBJ1-2, with 9 bases matching TRBD1. After removal of 0 bases from V and 4 bases from J, the junction contained 3 bases not matched to a gene. The germline CDR1 and CDR2 sequences are SGHTA and FQGNSA. The CDR3 has 15 residues. The CDR3 loop reads CASSLALGQGYGYTF. In DNA, the CDR3 is TGTGCCAGCAGCTTAGCGCTGGGACAGGGCTATGGCTACACCTTC.

On this clone: Other DNA sequences within the sample encode an identical CDR3. The genes are TRBV9 and TRBJ2-1; possible D gene TRBD2, 5 bases. CDR3 length: 16 residues. V was trimmed by 0 bases and J by 0 bases, leaving 10 bases between them. Germline V gives CDR1 SGDLS, CDR2 YYNGEE. The CDR3 DNA reads TGTGCCAGCAGCGTAGGTGGTGGGAGCTCCTACAATGAGCAGTTCTTC. This encodes CASSVGGGSSYNEQFF.

CDR3 DNA: TGTGCCAGCAGCCAGGGACAGGGAGAGACCCAGTACTTC. Amino acid sequence: CASSQGQGETQYF. The chain carries TRBV6-5 and TRBJ2-5; 9 bases align to TRBD1. V lost 6 bases to trimming and J lost 4 bases; unmatched junction nucleotides: 3. Germline-derived CDR1 and CDR2 are MNHEY and SVGAGI. This CDR3 spans 13 amino acids.

The sample holds a few counts of this clone. The chain links TRBV11-1 to TRBJ2-7; the D gene is possibly TRBD1 (6 bases). The CDR3 loop spans 14 amino acids. The V end lost 0 bases, the J end lost 5 bases, and 11 bases lay between the germline ends. Germline V gene data show CDR1 as SGHAT and CDR2 as FQDESV (reference sequence). The CDR3 DNA reads TGTGCCAGCAGCTTAGCCAGGGGCCTTGACGAGCAGTACTTC. As protein: CASSLARGLDEQYF.